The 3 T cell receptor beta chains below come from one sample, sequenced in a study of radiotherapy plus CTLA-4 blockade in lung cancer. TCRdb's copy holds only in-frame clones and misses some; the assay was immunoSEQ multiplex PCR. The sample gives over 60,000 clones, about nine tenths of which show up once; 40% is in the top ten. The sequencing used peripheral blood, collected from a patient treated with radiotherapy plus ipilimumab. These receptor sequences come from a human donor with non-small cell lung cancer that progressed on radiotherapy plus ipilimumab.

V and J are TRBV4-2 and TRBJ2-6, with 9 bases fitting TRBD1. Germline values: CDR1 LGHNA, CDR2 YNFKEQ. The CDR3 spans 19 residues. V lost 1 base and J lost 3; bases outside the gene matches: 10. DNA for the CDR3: TGTGCCAGCAGCCAAGCCCTCGGGACAGGGATAAGTGGGGCCAACGTCCTGACTTTC. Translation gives CASSQALGTGISGANVLTF.

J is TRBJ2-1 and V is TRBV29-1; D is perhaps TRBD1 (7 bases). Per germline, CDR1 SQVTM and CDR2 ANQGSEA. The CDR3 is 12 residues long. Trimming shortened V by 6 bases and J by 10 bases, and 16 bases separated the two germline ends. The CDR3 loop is CSVFQGGVEQFF. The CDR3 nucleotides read TGCAGCGTATTTCAGGGGGGTGTGGAGCAGTTCTTC.

This CDR3 reads CAGESGATGELFF. CDR3 DNA: TGTGCCGGAGAATCTGGGGCCACCGGGGAGCTGTTTTTT. V and J are TRBV28 and TRBJ2-2; D is possibly TRBD1 (5 bases). The CDR3 is 13 residues long. The ends were cut back, 11 bases at V and 4 bases at J, with 14 bases in the middle. The V gene's germline CDR1 is MDHEN and CDR2 SYDVKM. Combining the CDR3 with reference TRBV28 and TRBJ2-2 gives the whole variable domain DVKVTQSSRYLVKRTGEKVFLECVQDMDHENMFWYRQDPGLGLRLIYFSYDVKMKEKGDIPEGYSVSREKKERFSLILESASTNQTSMYLCAGESGATGELFFGEGSRLTVL.